This TCR beta chain is from a study of human versus mouse CDR3 diversity and MHC coevolution (dated by TCRdb to 2017 to 2019). For context, the study as a whole: The immunoSEQ assay was reported to detect one in 200,000 T cells and to minimize amplification bias from multiplex PCR. Across the mouse and human samples, each sample yielded between about 5.5 x 10^6 and 1.6 x 10^7 valid reads. Repertoires of human naive CD4 T cells were used as a reference for TCR selection on multiple MHC II alleles and were compared against human-TCR-locus transgenic mice carrying single MHC II. Three healthy volunteer blood donors made up the human cohort, with one aged 30 to 39, one aged 40 to 50 and one aged 60 to 69 at collection.

General conclusions and limits of the study: Because human T cells were selected on several MHC II alleles, repertoire diversity was not considered directly comparable between humans and mice. The lowest clonal inequality scores among all compared groups were observed in most of the three human donors. The largest TCR beta repertoire, 1.5 million to 2 million clonotypes, was estimated by iCHAO1 for humans, a finding likely attributable to selection by multiple MHC II molecules. On average, humans had more CDR3 deletions and insertions than mice did, pointing to greater exonuclease and TdT activity.

To note about this clone: Its antigen target is currently unknown. The sample holds no much larger clone one base away, and base qualities are not on file.

At the junction V is shortened by 5 bases and J by 0 bases; bases outside the gene matches: 14. From the cysteine through the phenylalanine, the CDR3 covers 20 amino acids. Only CDR3 DNA remains: 60 bases, in frame from the first base. Fluorescence-activated cell sorting was used to pull naive CD4 T cells, meaning cells that were CD45RO-negative and CD62L-positive, out of the PBMCs. Approximately 50 ml of fresh peripheral blood was collected from each donor, and PBMCs were isolated by Ficoll density centrifugation. Cell sorting was carried out on a FACSAria III instrument, and a purity above 85% was achieved for all samples. The QIAGEN blood and tissue kit was used to extract genomic DNA from sorted cells, and the DNA was quantified on a NanoDrop 1000. Using multiplex PCR of genomic DNA, the immunoSEQ platform deep sequenced and quantified the TCR alpha and beta chains. From the authors' description of their analysis: Annotation of the TCR sequences relied on IMGT gene and region definitions. Out-of-frame rearrangements were used as a proxy for the preselection repertoire and compared with in-frame clonotypes. Repertoire size was estimated with the iCHAO1 estimator supplied with the immunoSEQ platform. A Gini index based on the Lorenz curve was applied to in-frame amino acid clonotypes to measure clonal inequality. The intersect function in the R package tcR was used to count shared clonotypes, while the Jaccard index served to score similarity. Principal component analysis of V, J and V-J usage frequencies was run with the R prcomp function without normalization. TCRdb retrieved this table from immuneACCESS and kept in-frame rearrangements only. Not all clones are present; in checked studies, unresolved V genes account for under half, and no reason is known for the remainder. That table furnishes V, J and clone size, whereas the DNA furnished D and trimming. The table for this sample lists about 73,000 clones; about nine tenths of them were counted only once. About 0.14% of the sample goes to the ten largest clones.

Sequencing input: naive CD4+ T cells from blood. The sample's cell subset or site label is to be understood as: CD45RO-negative CD62L-positive naive CD4 T cells. The sequence was collected from a person between 25 and 75 years old in good health. The chain is encoded by TRBV23-1 joined to TRBJ2-2, with TRBD1 identical over 11 junction bases. TRBV23-1 belongs to the ORF category, with a function that is uncertain. The CDR3 amino acid sequence is: CASSRRTGGVTGSNTGELFF. The DNA sequence is TGCGCCAGCAGTAGGAGGACAGGGGGCGTAACGGGATCGAACACCGGGGAGCTGTTTTTT.